Listed here are 17 T cell receptor beta chains from one sample, sequenced in a study of blood T cell repertoires in COVID-19. Here immunoSEQ multiplex PCR was the method, and the copy in TCRdb shows in-frame clones only, minus some. The sample contains 250,000 to 350,000 clones, approximately 85% of which appear only once. Input material: PBMCs or T cells enriched from blood (not recorded which). The receptors come from a woman aged 25 to 39 who had recovered from COVID-19.

The chain is built from TRBV12-3 or TRBV12-4 and TRBJ1-5; unclear D gene. This CDR3 comprises 13 residues. Trimming took off 2 bases at V and 11 bases at J, with 13 bases between the two ends. The DNA for the CDR3 is TGTGCCAGCAGTTTAATGGAGCTAGCAGCCCAGCATTTT. Translating gives CASSLMELAAQHF.

The V call is TRBV6-5, the J call TRBJ2-2, with D hard to call. Trimming stripped 2 bases from V and 1 base from J, with 8 bases between. The CDR3 totals 15 residues. In germline, CDR1 is MNHEY, CDR2 SVGAGI. CDR3 nucleotides: TGTGCCAGCAGTTACATTGGCGGGAACACCGGGGAGCTGTTTTTT. It is translated as CASSYIGGNTGELFF.

The gene calls are TRBV15 and TRBJ2-7; no definite D call. Germline values: CDR1 LNHNV, CDR2 YYDKDF (reference sequence). This CDR3 has 14 amino acids. Between the trimmed V and J ends, which lost 1 base and 2 bases, there was a span of 9 bases. The CDR3 loop reads CATSRGAAPYEQYF. CDR3 sequence (DNA): TGTGCCACCAGCAGAGGGGCAGCTCCCTACGAGCAGTACTTC. Looking up the rest from reference TRBV15 and TRBJ2-7 gives the full variable domain: DAMVIQNPRYQVTQFGKPVTLSCSQTLNHNVMYWYQQKSSQAPKLLFHYYDKDFNNEADTPDNFQSRRPNTSFCFLDIRSPGLGDTAMYLCATSRGAAPYEQYFGPGTRLTVT.

This clone was seen just once. The rearrangement links TRBV2 to TRBJ2-7; the match to TRBD2 covers 8 bases. CDR3 length: 12 amino acids. The germline CDR1 and CDR2 sequences are SNHLY and FYNNEI. J was trimmed by 2 bases and V by 6 bases; bases with no gene match: 0. The CDR3 coding sequence is TGTGCCAGCAGGGGACTAGCCTACGAGCAGTACTTC. Its translation is CASRGLAYEQYF.

This chain uses TRBV9 with TRBJ2-3; the match to TRBD2 covers 7 bases. The CDR3 is 16 residues long. With 0 bases clipped from V and 1 base from J, the junction kept 5 bases outside the gene matches. CDR1 and CDR2 from the germline V gene are SGDLS and YYNGEE. CDR3 sequence reads: CASSVGAGVGTDTQYF. As DNA, the CDR3 is TGTGCCAGCAGCGTAGGCGCGGGAGTGGGCACAGATACGCAGTATTTT.

This chain connects TRBV7-2 to TRBJ2-3; TRBD1 is a possible D gene (6 bases). This CDR3 region has 13 residues. Germline assignment: CDR1 SGHTA and CDR2 FQGNSA. V dropped 5 bases and J dropped 9 bases, with 15 bases sitting between them. The CDR3 here is CASSLEQGPTQYF. DNA for the CDR3: TGTGCCAGCAGCCTCGAACAGGGCCCCACGCAGTATTTT.

This sequence joins TRBV10-3 and TRBJ1-1; D gene ambiguous. Germline V CDR1 and CDR2: ENHRY, SYGVKD. The CDR3 has 14 residues. V lost 1 base, J lost 0 bases, and 6 bases lay in between. The CDR3 region is CAISEYQLNTEAFF. CDR3 coding DNA: TGTGCCATCAGTGAGTATCAGTTGAACACTGAAGCTTTCTTT.

This clone was observed a few times. The V and J genes are TRBV19 and TRBJ1-5, with 8 nucleotides matching TRBD1. The CDR3 spans 15 residues. V shed 7 bases, J shed 7 bases, and the junction held 12 bases outside the gene matches. Germline V gives CDR1 LNHDA, CDR2 SQIVND (reference sequence). CDR3 coding DNA: TGTGCCAGTAACCGTCCGGGACAGGTCAACCAGCCCCAGCATTTT. Protein: CASNRPGQVNQPQHF.

The chain links TRBV2 to TRBJ2-2, with 11 bases identical to TRBD1. V lost 9 bases and J lost 7; bases outside the gene matches: 19. Germline CDR1 reads SNHLY; CDR2 reads FYNNEI. This CDR3 is 18 amino acids long. The CDR3 region is CARGGAQTGQGVYGELFF. DNA of the CDR3: TGTGCCAGAGGAGGGGCCCAAACGGGACAGGGGGTTTACGGGGAGCTGTTTTTT.

The V call is TRBV18, the J call TRBJ1-3, with 7 positions matching TRBD1. This CDR3 has 14 residues. The junction had 8 bases not matched to a gene; V was cut back by 3 bases and J by 9 bases. The germline gives CDR1 KGHSH, CDR2 LQKENI. The CDR3 nucleotides are TGTGCCAGCTCACCCGGACAGGTCGCTAGCACCATATATTTT. Its translation is CASSPGQVASTIYF.

The V gene is TRBV12-3 or TRBV12-4, the J gene TRBJ2-7; the D is unclear. V dropped 5 bases and J dropped 10 bases, with 15 bases sitting between them. CDR3 length: 12 amino acids. The CDR3 here is CASSNIPNSQYF. For the CDR3, the DNA is TGTGCCAGCAGTAATATTCCGAACAGCCAGTACTTC.

V gene TRBV27 combines with J gene TRBJ1-1; a possible D gene is TRBD1 (6 bases). Germline values: CDR1 MNHEY, CDR2 SMNVEV (reference sequence). V was clipped by 5 bases and J by 11 bases, with 24 bases between them. The CDR3 has 15 amino acids. The chain's CDR3 is CASSTLQGPSGWAFF. The CDR3 DNA sequence: TGTGCCAGCAGTACCCTACAGGGTCCCAGCGGATGGGCTTTCTTT.

The V call is TRBV15, the J call TRBJ1-6; a possible D gene is TRBD1 (6 bases). V dropped 0 bases and J dropped 6 bases, with 9 bases sitting between them. The germline gives CDR1 LNHNV, CDR2 YYDKDF (reference sequence). This CDR3 has 15 amino acids. The CDR3: CATSRDRGFNSPLHF. The CDR3 DNA sequence: TGTGCCACCAGCAGAGACAGGGGTTTTAATTCACCCCTCCACTTT.

This chain joins TRBV5-1 and TRBJ2-2; D unclear. The ends were cut back, 4 bases at V and 8 bases at J, with 12 bases in the middle. The CDR3 sequence is 13 residues long. The germline V gene encodes CDR1 SGHRS and CDR2 YFSETQ. The CDR3 nucleotides are TGCGCCAGCAGCGCCCAGGTCTCAGGGGAGCTGTTTTTT. This translates into CASSAQVSGELFF.

This clone was found once. The rearrangement links TRBV3-1 (or the pseudogene TRBV3-2) to TRBJ1-1; 7 nucleotides agree with TRBD1. Germline CDR1 LGHDT, CDR2 YNNKEL (reference sequence). The CDR3 totals 14 residues. With 7 bases clipped from V and 6 bases from J, the junction kept 11 bases outside the gene matches. This CDR3 reads CASTPSGGIAEAFF. CDR3 coding DNA: TGTGCCAGCACCCCGTCAGGGGGTATCGCTGAAGCTTTCTTT.

The chain employs TRBV30 and TRBJ2-4, with D unresolved. Between the trimmed V and J ends, which lost 2 bases and 1 base, there was a span of 6 bases. The CDR3 covers 13 residues. CDR1 and CDR2 (germline): GTSNPN, SVGIG (reference sequence). The CDR3 region is CAWSRQAKNIQYF. CDR3 bases: TGTGCCTGGAGTCGTCAGGCCAAAAACATTCAGTACTTC.

This clone appeared a few times. The V call is TRBV6-5, the J call TRBJ2-5; D possibly corresponds to TRBD1 (5 bases). The germline CDR1 and CDR2 sequences are MNHEY and SVGAGI. V was clipped by 8 bases and J by 5 bases, with 21 bases between them. The CDR3 runs to 15 residues. CDR3: CASAGVGDYSETQYF. In DNA form, the CDR3 reads TGTGCCAGCGCTGGGGTAGGGGATTATTCGGAGACCCAGTACTTC.